The 10 T cell receptor beta chains below were found in one sample sequenced in a study of blood T cell repertoires in COVID-19. The protocol was immunoSEQ multiplex PCR, while the TCRdb copy is restricted to in-frame clones and leaves out a portion. Seen here are about 250,000 clones, 70% to 90% observed once, and the top ten hold approximately 9%. Material for sequencing was PBMCs or T cells enriched from blood (not recorded which). The receptor set was obtained from a woman aged 50 to 60 with acute COVID-19.

The J gene is TRBJ1-6, the V gene TRBV5-6; D is perhaps TRBD1 (5 bases). V lost 4 bases and J lost 9, with 14 bases in between. Germline CDR1 SGHDT, CDR2 YYEEEE. The length of the CDR3 is 14 residues. The CDR3, as DNA: TGTGCCAGCAGCCCCGGGAGGGGTGGTTCACCCCTCCACTTT. It yields the protein CASSPGRGGSPLHF. Looking up the rest from reference TRBV5-6 and TRBJ1-6 gives the full variable domain: DAGVTQSPTHLIKTRGQQVTLRCSPKSGHDTVSWYQQALGQGPQFIFQYYEEEERQRGNFPDRFSGHQFPNYSSELNVNALLLGDSALYLCASSPGRGGSPLHFGNGTRLTVT.

The V call is TRBV7-9, the J call TRBJ2-3; TRBD1 matches at 10 bases. V dropped 6 bases and J dropped 1; count of bases not matched to a gene: 10. The CDR3 totals 17 residues. The V gene's germline CDR1 is SEHNR and CDR2 FQNEAQ (reference sequence). Here the CDR3 reads CASRTGQGIGGTDTQYF. The CDR3 DNA reads TGTGCCAGCAGGACGGGACAGGGGATAGGTGGCACAGATACGCAGTATTTT.

V gene TRBV7-2 combines with J gene TRBJ1-2, with 8 bases matching TRBD1. V lost 3 bases, J lost 8 bases, and 8 bases stayed unmatched. Germline V gives CDR1 SGHTA, CDR2 FQGNSA. The CDR3 length is 14 residues. DNA for the CDR3: TGTGCCAGCAGCTTCCTGGACAGGGTTTCGGGCTACACCTTC. It specifies CASSFLDRVSGYTF.

This clone was picked up one time. The rearrangement joins TRBV11-2 to TRBJ2-2; the D gene is possibly TRBD2 (5 bases). The germline CDR1 and CDR2 sequences are SGHAT and FQNNGV. This CDR3 comprises 14 residues. Trimming removed 2 bases at V and 7 bases at J, with 11 bases between. The CDR3 protein is CASSLKSEGGELFF. DNA of the CDR3: TGTGCCAGCAGCTTAAAGTCCGAGGGCGGGGAGCTGTTTTTT.

The gene calls are TRBV5-4 and TRBJ2-3; TRBD2 aligns across 7 bases. The CDR3 is made up of 18 amino acids. Looked up from germline, CDR1 is SGHNT and CDR2 is YYREEE (reference sequence). Trimming at V came to 1 base and at J to 2 bases, leaving 13 bases not matched to a gene. In nucleotides, the CDR3 is TGTGCCAGCAGCTTGTATCAAGGGCTAGCGGCCTCCACAGATACGCAGTATTTT. It is translated as CASSLYQGLAASTDTQYF.

The J gene is TRBJ2-3, the V gene TRBV7-9; 10 bases match TRBD1. There are 15 residues in the CDR3. The germline V gene has CDR1 SEHNR and CDR2 FQNEAQ (reference sequence). With 7 bases clipped from V and 0 bases from J, the junction kept 4 bases outside the gene matches. The CDR3 is CASTLGQGSTDTQYF. CDR3 sequence (DNA): TGTGCCAGCACCCTGGGACAGGGGAGCACAGATACGCAGTATTTT.

CDR3 sequence reads: CASSAGLENTEAFF. DNA for the CDR3: TGTGCCAGCAGCGCGGGTTTAGAGAACACTGAAGCTTTCTTT. The chain carries TRBV7-8 and TRBJ1-1; D gene unclear. Deletions cut 5 bases from V and 1 base from J, with 11 bases between. CDR3 size: 14 residues. Germline CDR1 SGHVS, CDR2 FQNEAQ.

V is TRBV24-1 and J is TRBJ1-2; no firm D call. CDR1 is KGHDR, CDR2 SFDVKD, per germline. V lost 2 bases and J 6 bases, leaving 6 bases between the germline ends. This CDR3 spans 12 amino acids. The CDR3 region is CATSDYVDGYTF. The CDR3 bases are TGTGCCACCAGTGATTATGTCGATGGCTACACCTTC.

CDR3 coding DNA: TGTGCCAGCAGCCGACTAGCGTCCCCAGATACGCAGTATTTT. Protein: CASSRLASPDTQYF. The chain has TRBV6-5 and TRBJ2-3, with 8 bases identical to TRBD2. With 6 bases clipped from V and 4 bases from J, the junction kept 6 bases outside the gene matches. The CDR3 contains 14 residues. Germline V gene lookup returns CDR1 MNHEY and CDR2 SVGAGI.

This clone turned up a few times. The chain couples TRBV19 to TRBJ1-2; D not resolved. Trimming stripped 9 bases from V and 4 bases from J, with 21 bases between. The CDR3 covers 15 residues. Germline-derived CDR1 and CDR2 are LNHDA and SQIVND (reference sequence). The CDR3 coding sequence is TGTGCCAGCGTCGTCCAAAGCGGCAGTTCCTATGGCTACACCTTC. Its translation is CASVVQSGSSYGYTF. The whole variable domain, remainder taken from reference TRBV19 and TRBJ1-2, is DGGITQSPKYLFRKEGQNVTLSCEQNLNHDAMYWYRQDPGQGLRLIYYSQIVNDFQKGDIAEGYSVSREKKESFPLTVTSAQKNPTAFYLCASVVQSGSSYGYTFGSGTRLTVV.